The rows below give T cell receptor beta chains drawn from one sample of a study of shared clonotypes between healthy human individuals. Using immunoSEQ multiplex PCR, the repertoire was profiled, and TCRdb retains in-frame clones only, with some absent. The data contain 2.3 million or so clones, approximately 93% of them singletons. The sequenced sample was naive CD4+ T cells from PBMCs. The receptors shown here come from a man aged 18 to 30 in good health. Some clones in this sample may be carry-over from other donors' samples. The CDR3 runs from the conserved cysteine through the conserved F or W. The order of the fields is J gene, clone size, D gene, V gene, CDR3 DNA, CDR3 protein. D genes are given only for firm matches. Expanded clones get a size class; other rows say once, few or many, or leave the size out.

TRBJ2-1 | . | TRBD2 | TRBV7-9 | TGTGCCAGCAGCCCTAATAGCGGGAGATCCTACAATGAGCAGTTCTTC | CASSPNSGRSYNEQFF
TRBJ1-1 | . | . | TRBV28 | TGTGCCAGCAGTCAAGTTATCCGATCTATTGAAGCTTTCTTT | CASSQVIRSIEAFF
TRBJ1-2 | . | TRBD1 | TRBV5-4 | TGTGCCAGCAGCCCCAGCCCGGGACAGGGACAATATGGCTACACCTTC | CASSPSPGQGQYGYTF
TRBJ2-7 | . | . | TRBV7-2 | TGTGCCAGCAGTTATCAAGCCGGGCCCTACGAGCAGTACTTC | CASSYQAGPYEQYF
TRBJ2-7 | . | TRBD2 | TRBV4-3 | TGCGCCAGCAGCCAAGGTATAAGGACTAGCGGGAGCTACGAGCAGTACTTC | CASSQGIRTSGSYEQYF
TRBJ2-2 | . | . | TRBV28 | TGTGCCAGCAGTAGAGGACAGTACACCGGGGAGCTGTTTTTT | CASSRGQYTGELFF
TRBJ2-5 | . | . | TRBV28 | TGTGCCAGCAGTTTATCGTGGACCGACCGAGAGACCCAGTACTTC | CASSLSWTDRETQYF
TRBJ2-5 | . | . | TRBV29-1 | TGCAGCGTTGGGACTTCCCAAGAGACCCAGTACTTC | CSVGTSQETQYF
TRBJ1-5 | once | . | TRBV6-6 | TGTGCCAGCAGTAAGGACGGGAATAGCAATCAGCCCCAGCATTTT | CASSKDGNSNQPQHF
TRBJ1-1 | . | . | TRBV6-6 | TGTGCCAGCAGCCGAGATTGGGGCACTGAAGCTTTCTTT | CASSRDWGTEAFF
TRBJ2-5 | . | TRBD2 | TRBV9 | TGTGCCAGCAGCGCTGGGACTAGTCACTGGGGGACCCAGTACTTC | CASSAGTSHWGTQYF
TRBJ2-1 | . | . | TRBV4-1 | TGCGCCAGCAGCCAACCATTGGGTGAGCAGTTCTTC | CASSQPLGEQFF
TRBJ1-4 | . | . | TRBV28 | TGTGCCAGCAGTTTGGCAGGGGAGAACGAAAAACTGTTTTTT | CASSLAGENEKLFF
TRBJ2-7 | . | . | TRBV4-1 | TGCGCCAGCAGCCAAAGGCCGGGGCAGAGGGGGTACGAGCAGTACTTC | CASSQRPGQRGYEQYF
TRBJ2-7 | . | TRBD1 | TRBV5-4 | TGTGCCAGCAGCCGGGGACAGGGGGATTTCTACGAGCAGTACTTC | CASSRGQGDFYEQYF
TRBJ1-1 | . | . | TRBV10-1 | TGCGCCAGCAGCAACGCAGGGAAGGTTACTGAAGCTTTCTTT | CASSNAGKVTEAFF
TRBJ1-2 | . | . | TRBV19 | TGTGCCAGTAGTATGGACTATGGCTACACCTTC | CASSMDYGYTF
TRBJ2-5 | . | TRBD1 | TRBV15 | TGTGCCACCTCATATGGGACAGAAGAGACCCAGTACTTC | CATSYGTEETQYF
TRBJ2-1 | . | TRBD2 | TRBV10-3 | TGTGCCATCAGGAAGACTAGCGGTCAGGGCAATGAGCAGTTCTTC | CAIRKTSGQGNEQFF
TRBJ2-1 | . | TRBD2 | TRBV19 | TGTGCCAGTAGTATAGACCCCCGGACTAGCGGGACCTACAATGAGCAGTTCTTC | CASSIDPRTSGTYNEQFF
TRBJ1-1 | . | . | TRBV5-1 | TGCGCCAGCAGCTTCTCCCAGGGAAACACTGAAGCTTTCTTT | CASSFSQGNTEAFF
TRBJ2-1 | . | . | TRBV10-1 | TGCGCCAGCAGTGATAGGCTAGCCCTCTACAATGAGCAGTTCTTC | CASSDRLALYNEQFF
TRBJ2-3 | . | . | TRBV19 | TGTGCCAGTACAGGGGTGGGCCCAGATACGCAGTATTTT | CASTGVGPDTQYF
TRBJ2-1 | . | TRBD2 | TRBV30 | TGTGCCTGGAGGTCGACTAGCGGGAGATCCTACAATGAGCAGTTCTTC | CAWRSTSGRSYNEQFF
TRBJ1-2 | . | TRBD1 | TRBV11-2 | TGTGCCAGCAGCCGATCGACAGGGGACTATGGCTACACCTTC | CASSRSTGDYGYTF
TRBJ2-2 | . | TRBD2 | TRBV11-3 | TGTGCCAGCGTGCCCTGGACTAGCGGGATAGTTGGCGGGGAGCTGTTTTTT | CASVPWTSGIVGGELFF
TRBJ1-1 | . | . | TRBV5-4 | TGTGCCAGCAGCTTGAGAGGCGGGATGAACACTGAAGCTTTCTTT | CASSLRGGMNTEAFF
TRBJ2-2 | . | . | TRBV18 | TGTGCCAGCTCATCGACAGGGAACACCGGGGAGCTGTTTTTT | CASSSTGNTGELFF
TRBJ2-7 | . | TRBD1 | TRBV6-1 | TGTGCCAGCAGCCGCGGGACAGGGGGCAGCTACGAGCAGTACTTC | CASSRGTGGSYEQYF
TRBJ2-4 | once | . | TRBV5-6 | TGTGCCAGCACGTCGGGAACCGACATTCAGTACTTC | CASTSGTDIQYF
TRBJ2-1 | . | . | TRBV7-6 | TGTGCCAGCAGCTTACCCACGGGTCAGAATGAGCAGTTCTTC | CASSLPTGQNEQFF
TRBJ2-1 | . | . | TRBV29-1 | TGCAGCGCCTCGACAGGTACCTACAATGAGCAGTTCTTC | CSASTGTYNEQFF
TRBJ2-5 | . | . | TRBV7-8 | TGTGCCAGCTGCCCTGGGGGGAGAGGACAAGAGACCCAGTACTTC | CASCPGGRGQETQYF
TRBJ2-7 | . | . | TRBV4-1 | TGCGCCAGCAGCCAACCCCGGGCCACCTACGAGCAGTACTTC | CASSQPRATYEQYF
TRBJ1-1 | once | TRBD1 | TRBV7-3 | TGTGCCAGCAGCCCCGGGACAGCCACTGAAGCTTTCTTT | CASSPGTATEAFF
TRBJ2-1 | . | . | TRBV11-2 | TGTGCCAGCAGCTCCATGGGGGTACGGTCGGGTGAGCAGTTCTTC | CASSSMGVRSGEQFF
TRBJ2-7 | . | TRBD1 | TRBV19 | TGTGCCAGTAGTCCGGGGACAGGCCGGACCTACGAGCAGTACTTC | CASSPGTGRTYEQYF
TRBJ1-3 | . | TRBD1 | TRBV6-6 | TGTGCCAGCACCCGGGACAGCCCCAGATCTGGAAACACCATATATTTT | CASTRDSPRSGNTIYF
TRBJ1-5 | . | . | TRBV28 | TGTGCCAGCAGTGGCAGGGGCCTCAATCAGCCCCAGCATTTT | CASSGRGLNQPQHF
TRBJ1-1 | few | . | TRBV30 | TGTGCCTGGGGGTTTACAGACTATGAAGCTTTCTTT | CAWGFTDYEAFF
TRBJ2-1 | . | . | TRBV7-8 | TGTGCCAGCAGCCCGACAGCTAGCCGCTCCTACAATGAGCAGTTCTTC | CASSPTASRSYNEQFF
TRBJ1-4 | . | . | TRBV11-2 | TGTGCCAGCAGCAAAACAGGGCTGGGGCAAAAACTGTTTTTT | CASSKTGLGQKLFF
TRBJ2-2 | . | TRBD1 | TRBV19 | TGTGCCAGTAGTATCCGGGACAGGGGGCGGTCCGGGGAGCTGTTTTTT | CASSIRDRGRSGELFF
TRBJ2-6 | . | . | TRBV2 | TGTGCCAGCAGTGAGTGGGGGCCTAATTTCTCTGGGGCCAACGTCCTGACTTTC | CASSEWGPNFSGANVLTF
TRBJ1-3 | . | . | TRBV19 | TGTGCCAGTAGTATAACCCCATCGCGAAACACCATATATTTT | CASSITPSRNTIYF
TRBJ2-7 | . | TRBD1 | TRBV19 | TGTGCCAGTAGTAGGACAGGGGCGAGCCACGAGCAGTACTTC | CASSRTGASHEQYF
TRBJ1-3 | . | . | TRBV7-9 | TGTGCCAGCAGCCCTCCAGGGGCTGGAAACACCATATATTTT | CASSPPGAGNTIYF
TRBJ1-6 | . | . | TRBV7-3 | TGTGCCAGCAGCTTATTGGGGGTGGAGAATTCACCCCTCCACTTT | CASSLLGVENSPLHF
TRBJ2-7 | . | . | TRBV7-2 | TGTGCCAGCAGCTTAAGCAGCGGCTACGAGCAGTACTTC | CASSLSSGYEQYF
TRBJ2-4 | . | . | TRBV29-1 | TGCAGCGCGACCCAGCGGGTGATAGCCAAAAACATTCAGTACTTC | CSATQRVIAKNIQYF
TRBJ1-1 | . | . | TRBV27 | TGTGCCAGCAGCCGAGGGCCCGCGTTGGCTGAAGCTTTCTTT | CASSRGPALAEAFF
TRBJ2-5 | . | . | TRBV4-3 | TGCGCCAGCAGCCAGGCCGGGACTCGCAGGGAGACCCAGTACTTC | CASSQAGTRRETQYF
TRBJ1-1 | . | TRBD1 | TRBV9 | TGTGCCAGCAGCCTCGGGACAGGGCTAGGGAACACTGAAGCTTTCTTT | CASSLGTGLGNTEAFF
TRBJ2-3 | once | TRBD2 | TRBV2 | TGTGCCAGCAGGGAGCGGGAGGGCAAGGCAGATACGCAGTATTTT | CASREREGKADTQYF
TRBJ1-5 | . | . | TRBV6-1 | TGTGCCACCAGGGTCGCAAGTCAGCCCCAGCATTTT | CATRVASQPQHF